The 4 T cell receptor beta chains in this list originate from one sample, sequenced in a study of CD8+ T cells in alopecia areata. RNA, once extracted, was reverse transcribed into cDNA for use as the sequencing template. The repertoire was sequenced with immunoSEQ multiplex PCR; TCRdb's copy has only in-frame clones and lacks some. Among about 120,000 clones, less than 50% were seen once, and the ten largest hold about 10%. What was sequenced was NKG2D-low CD8+ T cells sorted from blood. These receptors were collected from a human donor with alopecia areata.

The CDR3 bases are TGTGCCAGCTCACCCGGGACAGGGACCGTAGATACGCAGTATTTT. This encodes CASSPGTGTVDTQYF. The J gene is TRBJ2-3, the V gene TRBV18; TRBD1 matches 9 bases. In germline, CDR1 is KGHSH, CDR2 LQKENI. The length of the CDR3 is 15 residues. Trimming removed 3 bases from V and 5 bases from J; junction bases left unmatched: 6. Filled out from reference TRBV18 and TRBJ2-3, the complete variable domain reads NAGVMQNPRHLVRRRGQEARLRCSPMKGHSHVYWYRQLPEEGLKFMVYLQKENIIDESGMPKERFSAEFPKEGPSILRIQQVVRGDSAAYFCASSPGTGTVDTQYFGPGTRLTVL.

A few counts support this clone. This chain uses TRBV14 with TRBJ2-3, with D possibly TRBD2 on 5 matching bases. The germline V and J ends were trimmed by 0 bases and 4 bases, with 14 bases remaining between them. The CDR3 has 16 residues. CDR1 is SGHDN, CDR2 FVKESK, per germline. CDR3 sequence (DNA): TGTGCCAGCAGCCAAGAACGTCGCCGAGCGGCAGATACGCAGTATTTT. This gives the protein CASSQERRRAADTQYF.

V is TRBV5-6 and J is TRBJ2-2; D gene ambiguous. The CDR3 has 13 amino acids. Germline V lookup: CDR1 SGHDT, CDR2 YYEEEE. Between the trimmed V and J ends, which lost 2 bases and 4 bases, there was a span of 6 bases. This CDR3 is CASSLAPTGELFF. In nucleotides, the CDR3 is TGTGCCAGCAGCTTAGCGCCCACCGGGGAGCTGTTTTTT.

This clone has just a few counts. The CDR3 DNA reads as TGCAGCGTTGTTCCGCCGAACACTGAAGCTTTCTTT. The encoded protein is CSVVPPNTEAFF. V is TRBV29-1 and J is TRBJ1-1; D remains ambiguous. Germline V gene data show CDR1 as SQVTM and CDR2 as ANQGSEA. V was clipped by 4 bases and J by 1 base, with 7 bases between them. The CDR3 runs to 12 residues.